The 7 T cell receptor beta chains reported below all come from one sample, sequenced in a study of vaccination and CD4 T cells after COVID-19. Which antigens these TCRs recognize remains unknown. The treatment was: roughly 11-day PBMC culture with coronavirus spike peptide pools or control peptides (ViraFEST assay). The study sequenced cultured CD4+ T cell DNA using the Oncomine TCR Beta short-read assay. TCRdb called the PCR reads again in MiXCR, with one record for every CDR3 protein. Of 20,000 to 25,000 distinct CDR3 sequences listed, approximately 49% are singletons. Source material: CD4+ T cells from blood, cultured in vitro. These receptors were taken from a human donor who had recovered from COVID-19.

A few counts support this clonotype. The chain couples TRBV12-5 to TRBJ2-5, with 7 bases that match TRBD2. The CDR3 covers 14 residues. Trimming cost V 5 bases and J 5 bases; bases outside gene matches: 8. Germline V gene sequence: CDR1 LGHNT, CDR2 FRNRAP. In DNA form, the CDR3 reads TGTGCTAGTGGTCTACAGTTGGGAGGGGAGACCCAGTACTTC. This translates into CASGLQLGGETQYF.

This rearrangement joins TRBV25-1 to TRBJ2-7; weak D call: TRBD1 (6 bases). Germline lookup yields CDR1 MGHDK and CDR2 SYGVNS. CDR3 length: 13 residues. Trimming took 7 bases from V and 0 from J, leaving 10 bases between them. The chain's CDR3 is CASTGARSYEQYF. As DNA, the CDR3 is TGTGCCAGCACAGGGGCCCGCTCCTACGAGCAGTACTTC.

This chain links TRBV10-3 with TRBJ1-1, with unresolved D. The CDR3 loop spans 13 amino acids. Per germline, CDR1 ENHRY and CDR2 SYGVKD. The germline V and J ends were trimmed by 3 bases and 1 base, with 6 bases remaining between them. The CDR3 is CAISDSQNTEAFF. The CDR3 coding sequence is TGTGCCATCAGTGACTCTCAGAACACTGAAGCTTTCTTT.

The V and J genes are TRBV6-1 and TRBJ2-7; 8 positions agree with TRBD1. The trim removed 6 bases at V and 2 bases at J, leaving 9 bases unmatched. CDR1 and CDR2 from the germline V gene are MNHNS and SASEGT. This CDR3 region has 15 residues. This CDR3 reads CASRDRTGSTYEQYF. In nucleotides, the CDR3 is TGTGCCAGCAGGGACCGGACAGGGAGCACCTACGAGCAGTACTTC.

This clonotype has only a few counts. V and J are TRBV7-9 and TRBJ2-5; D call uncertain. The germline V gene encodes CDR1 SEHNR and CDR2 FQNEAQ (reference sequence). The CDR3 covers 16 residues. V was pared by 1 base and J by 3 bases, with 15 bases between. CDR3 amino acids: CASSLVNLIVEETQYF. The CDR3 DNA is TGTGCCAGCAGCTTAGTGAACTTAATAGTGGAAGAGACCCAGTACTTC.

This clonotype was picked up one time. The CDR3 DNA reads as TGCGCCAGCAGCTTGGAGGGGGCTGGGTACAATGAGCAGTTCTTC. This gives the protein CASSLEGAGYNEQFF. This rearrangement joins TRBV5-1 to TRBJ2-1, with TRBD1 identical over 7 bases. There are 15 residues in the CDR3. The germline CDR1 and CDR2 sequences are SGHRS and YFSETQ. Losses at the gene ends were 0 bases for V and 4 bases for J; bases not matched to a gene: 4.

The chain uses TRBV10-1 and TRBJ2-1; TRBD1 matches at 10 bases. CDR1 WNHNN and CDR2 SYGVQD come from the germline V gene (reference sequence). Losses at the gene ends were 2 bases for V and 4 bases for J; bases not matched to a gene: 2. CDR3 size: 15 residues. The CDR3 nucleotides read TGCGCCAGCAGTGAGGGACAGGGGGGTTACAATGAGCAGTTCTTC. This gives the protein CASSEGQGGYNEQFF.